The rows below give T cell receptor beta chains drawn from one sample of a study of shared clonotypes between healthy human individuals. Only in-frame clones appear in the TCRdb table, and some are missing; sequencing was by immunoSEQ multiplex PCR. In the table there are more than 2 million clones, roughly 95% of which are singletons. Material for sequencing was naive CD4+ T cells sorted from blood. The receptors derive from a man aged 18 to 35 in good health. Each CDR3 is given without its conserved first and last residue.

>TRBV30
AWSTLDWTSGSVMDTQY
>TRBV29-1
SVPQGRSSYNEQF
>TRBV30
AWSDRGTGELF
>TRBV5-1
ASSSHPGQGGPNTEAF
>TRBV7-2
ASSSTGAPYEQY
>TRBV19
ASRGRDRELYEQY
>TRBV12-5
ASGLVQPDLAKNIQY
>TRBV2
ASSARTDTQY
>TRBV5-1
ASSLDQGAREQY
>TRBV5-1
ASSPLAGGNTGELF
>TRBV10-2
ASSAGLAGTYEQY
>TRBV6-5
ASSQTGALLNEQF
>TRBV2
ASRPLSGRAEY
>TRBV5-4
ASSSGVSGGRTDTQY
>TRBV29-1
SVDRTGNTGELF
>TRBV7-2
ASSFTLSGANVLT
>TRBV10-3
AISDSGTSSDEQY
>TRBV15
ATSKDGVPSSYNEQF
>TRBV5-1
ASSPRDSKRNTIY
>TRBV7-9
ASSSGQTVATNEKLF
>TRBV19
ASSMGRGQLASEKLF
>TRBV7-8
ASSSQGDGWNTEAF
>TRBV18
ASSPQGGNQPQH
>TRBV9
ASSVAVIPSYGYT
>TRBV10-1
ASSEEGQIKPDTQY
>TRBV2
ASRPAAGGNQPQH
>TRBV20-1
SARREKTQY
>TRBV28
ASSGPTGMGQPQH
>TRBV6-1
ASSELAGGLTDTQY